This is a list of T cell receptor beta chains from one sample in a study of T-cell memory formation after mild COVID-19. TCRdb itself ran the 5' RACE reads through MiXCR, one entry per CDR3 protein. The data contain 400,000 to 500,000 distinct CDR3 sequences, roughly 24% of them singletons. The sample taken for sequencing was PBMCs or a T cell subset sorted from them (not recorded which). The receptors come from an adult woman who had mild COVID-19 (a few samples of this study predate the infection). Cell type and time point are not known. Each CDR3 is given with its conserved first and last residue. The order of the fields is V gene, J gene, D gene, clone size, CDR3 protein, CDR3 DNA. A D gene is named only where the DNA matches it firmly. Size tells how often a clone was seen (once, few, many) or the class of an expanded clone, and some rows leave it out.

V: TRBV2
J: TRBJ2-7
D: TRBD2
size: few
CDR3: CASSDMREGNYEQYF
DNA: TGTGCCAGCAGTGATATGCGGGAGGGAAACTACGAGCAGTACTTC

V: TRBV5-1
J: TRBJ2-7
D: .
size: few
CDR3: CASSTSRHEQYF
DNA: TGCGCCAGCAGCACCTCTAGGCACGAGCAGTACTTC

V: TRBV4-1
J: TRBJ1-4
D: .
size: many
CDR3: CASSQDRAGATNEKLFF
DNA: TGCGCCAGCAGCCAAGATCGAGCCGGTGCAACTAATGAAAAACTGTTTTTT

V: TRBV3-1
J: TRBJ2-1
D: TRBD1
size: .
CDR3: CASTRGTVDNEQFF
DNA: TGTGCCAGCACCCGAGGGACAGTTGACAATGAGCAGTTCTTC

V: TRBV9
J: TRBJ1-2
D: .
size: .
CDR3: CASSVVGVPNYGYTF
DNA: TGTGCCAGCAGCGTAGTTGGGGTACCTAACTATGGCTACACCTTC

V: TRBV15
J: TRBJ1-2
D: TRBD1
size: .
CDR3: CATSVTTGYGYTF
DNA: TGTGCCACCAGCGTAACGACAGGGTATGGCTACACCTTC

V: TRBV6-5
J: TRBJ1-4
D: TRBD1
size: .
CDR3: CASSLADRGRLSTNEKLFF
DNA: TGTGCCAGCAGTTTAGCGGACAGGGGGCGTTTATCAACTAATGAAAAACTGTTTTTT

V: TRBV4-1
J: TRBJ1-4
D: TRBD1
size: few
CDR3: CASSREVDRATEKLFF
DNA: TGCGCCAGCAGCCGCGAAGTGGACAGGGCGACTGAAAAACTGTTTTTT

V: TRBV20-1
J: TRBJ2-2
D: TRBD2
size: .
CDR3: CSARDGLALRTGELFF
DNA: TGCAGTGCTAGAGACGGACTAGCACTACGCACCGGGGAGCTGTTTTTT

V: TRBV7-9
J: TRBJ1-2
D: .
size: once
CDR3: CASSASYGYTF
DNA: TGTGCCAGCTCAGCATCCTATGGCTACACCTTC